This TCR beta chain was identified during a study of CD8+ T cells in alopecia areata. cDNA prepared by RNA extraction and subsequent reverse transcription served as the template for sequencing. Clones were sequenced by immunoSEQ multiplex PCR, and TCRdb holds only the in-frame ones, with some missing. This sample carries about 42,000 clones, around nine tenths of them seen once, and the ten largest clones take around 18%. Documented treatment: oral pan-JAK inhibitor, 5-10 mg twice daily. Germline lookup yields CDR1 MGHRA and CDR2 YSYEKL. The germline V and J ends were trimmed by 4 bases and 4 bases, with 22 bases remaining between them. CDR3 length: 17 residues.

The specimen comprised CD8+ T cells sorted from blood, sampled at week 24, from a patient treated with tofacitinib. The chain uses TRBV4-1 and TRBJ1-2, with a possible D match to TRBD1 (6 bases). This TCR derives from a human donor with alopecia areata. The CDR3 spells CASSPSSGTNGVYGYTF. CDR3 coding DNA: TGCGCCAGCAGCCCTTCATCCGGGACAAATGGTGTCTATGGCTACACCTTC.